The TCR beta chain described here comes from a study of early T cells in non-severe SARS-CoV-2 infection. At the level of the study: Bulk RNA from unsorted whole blood was sequenced; chains were unpaired.

Study-level points and caveats: Missing private and CD4 specificities, VDJdb matching favored anti-spike CD8 responses.

This clonotype came up many times. Antigen specificity is unknown. V was pared by 2 bases and J by 0 bases, with 5 bases between. Looked up from germline, CDR1 is WNHNN and CDR2 is SYGVQD (reference sequence). CDR3 length: 15 residues. Individual cDNA molecules received unique molecular identifiers. TCRdb passed the 5' RACE reads through MiXCR, listing each CDR3 protein once. Counted here are about 27,000 distinct CDR3 sequences, about 4% occurring once; the ten biggest clones make up 6.2%. The sequence came from an adult who was a healthcare worker with PCR-confirmed SARS-CoV-2 infection or an uninfected control (not recorded which). Material: whole blood. V is TRBV10-1 and J is TRBJ2-6; TRBD2 might be the D (5 bases). The CDR3 region is CASSEAGSGANVLTF. CDR3 nucleotide sequence: TGCGCCAGCAGTGAGGCGGGCTCTGGGGCCAACGTCCTGACTTTC.